This TCR beta chain was found in a study of cytomegalovirus exposure and HLA in healthy donors. Study-wide results and limits: A missense variant in DCLRE1C was later tied to TCR beta V- and J-gene trimming. The investigators catalogued 180 or so TCR beta chains as cytomegalovirus-associated. About 87% or about 30% of the time was how often most TCR beta V segments were productive, according to an earlier analysis.

Concerning this clone itself: Its specificity is unknown.

V dropped 6 bases and J dropped 1 base, with 9 bases sitting between them. The CDR3 is 13 residues long. Per the germline V gene, CDR1 is LNHDA and CDR2 is SQIVND (reference sequence). Donors were ostensibly healthy at sampling, although undocumented immune exposures were probable. With 60 Vbeta and 13 Jbeta primers, the PCR was carried out. Data came from immunoSEQ multiplex PCR; TCRdb stores just in-frame clones and leaves some out. The sample records about 190,000 clones, roughly 74% being singletons. The chain couples TRBV19 to TRBJ2-5, with D possibly matching TRBD1 (5 bases). The TCR comes from a woman aged 25-40 years in good health and CMV-seronegative. Input material: PBMCs. The chain's CDR3 is CASSRARQETQYF. CDR3 nucleotides: TGTGCCAGTAGCAGGGCCCGCCAAGAGACCCAGTACTTC.